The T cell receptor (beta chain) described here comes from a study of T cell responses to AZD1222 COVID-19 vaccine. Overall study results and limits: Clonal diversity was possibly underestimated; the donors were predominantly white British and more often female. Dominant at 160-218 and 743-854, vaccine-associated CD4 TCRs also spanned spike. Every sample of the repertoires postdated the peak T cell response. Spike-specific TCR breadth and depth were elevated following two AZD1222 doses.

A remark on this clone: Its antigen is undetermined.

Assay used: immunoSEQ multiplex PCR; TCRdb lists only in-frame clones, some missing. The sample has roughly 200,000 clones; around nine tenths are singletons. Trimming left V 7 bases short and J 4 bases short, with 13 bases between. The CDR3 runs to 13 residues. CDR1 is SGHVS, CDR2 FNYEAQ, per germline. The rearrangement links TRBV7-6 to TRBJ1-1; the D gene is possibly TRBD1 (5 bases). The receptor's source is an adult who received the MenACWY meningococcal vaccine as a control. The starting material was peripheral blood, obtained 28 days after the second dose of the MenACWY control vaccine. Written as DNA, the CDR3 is TGTGCCAGCACCGCGGGGCCTGGCACTGAAGCTTTCTTT. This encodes CASTAGPGTEAFF.